The 5 T cell receptor beta chains listed next were all sequenced from one sample in a study of blood T cell repertoires in COVID-19. Assay: immunoSEQ multiplex PCR; the TCRdb copy retains only in-frame clones and omits some. There are around 270,000 clones in the sample; 80% to 90% occur only once, and around 0.84% lies in the top ten. What was sequenced was peripheral blood. These TCRs come from a young man with acute or convalescent COVID-19.

The rearrangement joins TRBV27 to TRBJ1-2; possible D gene TRBD1, 5 bases. This CDR3 spans 15 amino acids. Germline CDR1 and CDR2: MNHEY and SMNVEV (reference sequence). V was trimmed by 5 bases and J by 8 bases, leaving 21 bases between them. The CDR3, as DNA: TGTGCCAGCAGTGACCGGGACTCTTTCCTGGGGGGCTACACCTTC. Amino acid sequence: CASSDRDSFLGGYTF.

This clone was seen once. The chain joins TRBV10-3 to TRBJ1-3; 7 bases fit TRBD1. This CDR3 is built from 22 residues. Trimming cost V 3 bases and J 1 base; bases outside gene matches: 24. CDR1 and CDR2 from the germline V gene are ENHRY and SYGVKD. CDR3 sequence (DNA): TGTGCCATCAGTGACTGGATTGACGGGACAGTGTTCACCTATCGATCTGGAAACACCATATATTTT. The encoded protein is CAISDWIDGTVFTYRSGNTIYF.

The chain carries TRBV3-1 (or the pseudogene TRBV3-2) and TRBJ2-1; TRBD2 matches at 10 bases. CDR1 is LGHDT, CDR2 YNNKEL, per germline (reference sequence). This CDR3 has 16 amino acids. The V gene end was trimmed by 4 bases and the J gene end by 4 bases; junction bases not matched to a gene: 7. The CDR3 spells CASSRASGSYYNEQFF. CDR3 bases: TGTGCCAGCAGCCGAGCTAGCGGGAGCTATTACAATGAGCAGTTCTTC.

The chain uses TRBV28 and TRBJ2-3; 11 bases are shared with TRBD1. V trimming: 0 bases; J trimming: 0 bases; junction bases outside the gene matches: 2. This CDR3 spans 17 amino acids. The germline V gene has CDR1 MDHEN and CDR2 SYDVKM. CDR3 region: CASSLWGQGGSTDTQYF. The CDR3 DNA reads TGTGCCAGCAGTTTATGGGGACAGGGGGGAAGCACAGATACGCAGTATTTT.

The CDR3 sequence: CASASPDRAGYGYTF. CDR3 coding DNA: TGTGCCAGTGCAAGCCCGGACAGGGCGGGCTATGGCTACACCTTC. The chain carries TRBV5-8 and TRBJ1-2; the match to TRBD1 covers 8 bases. Germline trimming cut 8 bases from V and 4 bases from J; bases unmatched to any gene: 13. CDR1 is SGHTS, CDR2 YDEGEE, per germline. The length of the CDR3 is 15 residues.